This is a list of T cell receptor beta chains from one sample in a study of vaccination effects on CD4 cells after COVID-19. For these TCRs, the target antigens are not known. This table comes from immunoSEQ multiplex PCR, and its TCRdb copy is limited to in-frame clones, with some not included. The table lists 20,000 to 25,000 clones, 73% of them singletons. Sequencing was performed on CD4+ T cells from PBMCs cultured with HCoV-NL63 spike peptides, taken before COVID-19 vaccination. These receptors came from a human donor who received a COVID-19 vaccine. The CDR3 runs from the conserved cysteine through the conserved F or W. A D gene is named only where the DNA matches it firmly. Clone size is shown for a subset of rows, as once, few, many or a class of expanded clone.

D gene | J gene | clone size | V gene | CDR3 protein | CDR3 DNA
TRBD1 | TRBJ2-1 | - | TRBV7-3 | CASSPNRDRGTNEQFF | TGTGCCAGCAGCCCCAACCGGGACAGGGGGACCAATGAGCAGTTCTTC
TRBD2 | TRBJ2-2 | once | TRBV28 | CASSFGVAGAAGELFF | TGTGCCAGCAGTTTTGGAGTAGCGGGAGCGGCCGGGGAGCTGTTTTTT
- | TRBJ1-6 | - | TRBV6-1 | CASSEREIRGSGYNSPLHF | TGTGCCAGCAGTGAACGCGAAATTCGGGGGTCAGGCTATAATTCACCCCTCCACTTT
- | TRBJ2-1 | - | TRBV27 | CASSLGGNEQFF | TGTGCCAGCAGTTTAGGAGGGAATGAGCAGTTCTTC
- | TRBJ2-4 | - | TRBV7-2 | CASSELALAKNIQYF | TGTGCCAGCAGCGAACTAGCCCTAGCCAAAAACATTCAGTACTTC
- | TRBJ1-1 | - | TRBV18 | CASSPKGGFTEAFF | TGTGCCAGCTCCCCGAAGGGGGGATTCACTGAAGCTTTCTTT
TRBD1 | TRBJ1-6 | - | TRBV6-5 | CASRPGQGQNSPLHF | TGTGCCAGCAGACCAGGACAGGGCCAAAATTCACCCCTCCACTTT
TRBD1 | TRBJ1-2 | few | TRBV12-3/TRBV12-4 | CASSFRTGGGYTF | TGTGCCAGCAGTTTTCGGACAGGGGGGGGCTACACCTTC
TRBD2 | TRBJ2-7 | - | TRBV5-1 | CASSAGVGGGGSYEQYF | TGCGCCAGCAGCGCGGGGGTAGGTGGGGGAGGTTCCTACGAGCAGTACTTC
- | TRBJ2-7 | - | TRBV19 | CASSTTLVAAGEQYF | TGTGCCAGTAGTACCACTCTTGTGGCCGCCGGCGAGCAGTACTTC
- | TRBJ2-5 | - | TRBV4-1 | CASSQGSAGSQETQYF | TGCGCCAGCAGCCAAGGGTCTGCAGGGTCCCAAGAGACCCAGTACTTC
- | TRBJ2-5 | - | TRBV9 | CASSVVGSREETQYF | TGTGCCAGCAGCGTAGTGGGGTCTCGGGAGGAGACCCAGTACTTC
TRBD1 | TRBJ1-5 | - | TRBV2 | CASNRGGSNQPQHF | TGTGCCAGCAACAGGGGAGGTAGCAATCAGCCCCAGCATTTT
TRBD1 | TRBJ2-7 | - | TRBV6-5 | CASRDPRDRLYEQYF | TGTGCCAGCAGGGACCCCCGGGACAGGCTCTACGAGCAGTACTTC
- | TRBJ2-5 | - | TRBV11-2 | CASSLGGRGQETQYF | TGTGCCAGCAGCTTAGGAGGGAGGGGGCAAGAGACCCAGTACTTC
- | TRBJ1-2 | - | TRBV6-2/TRBV6-3 | CASSYFAGYTF | TGTGCCAGCAGTTACTTCGCTGGCTACACCTTC
TRBD1 | TRBJ1-1 | - | TRBV9 | CASSVGQGARGNTEAFF | TGTGCCAGCAGCGTGGGACAGGGGGCGCGGGGGAACACTGAAGCTTTCTTT
- | TRBJ2-1 | - | TRBV6-5 | CASSYSGASSYNEQFF | TGTGCCAGCAGTTACAGTGGTGCGAGCTCCTACAATGAGCAGTTCTTC
- | TRBJ1-4 | - | TRBV4-3 | CASSQRGNEKLFF | TGCGCCAGCAGCCAGCGGGGGAATGAAAAACTGTTTTTT
- | TRBJ1-2 | - | TRBV7-9 | CASSLGGLQLNYGYTF | TGTGCCAGCAGCTTAGGGGGTTTACAGCTTAACTATGGCTACACCTTC
TRBD1 | TRBJ1-1 | - | TRBV15 | CATSGGNRGAFF | TGTGCCACCAGCGGGGGGAACAGGGGCGCTTTCTTT
TRBD1 | TRBJ2-1 | - | TRBV30 | CAWGTGVVDEQFF | TGTGCCTGGGGGACAGGGGTGGTCGATGAGCAGTTCTTC
- | TRBJ2-5 | once | TRBV3-1/TRBV3-2 | CASSQSRGETQYF | TGTGCCAGCAGCCAATCCAGGGGTGAGACCCAGTACTTC
TRBD1 | TRBJ2-7 | - | TRBV25-1 | CATQKSGTGAQRTHEQYF | TGTGCCACCCAAAAATCCGGGACAGGGGCCCAGCGTACCCACGAGCAGTACTTC
TRBD2 | TRBJ2-5 | once | TRBV7-2 | CASSLTSGPRETQYF | TGTGCCAGCAGCCTAACTAGCGGGCCGAGGGAGACCCAGTACTTC
- | TRBJ2-6 | - | TRBV11-1 | CASSLAHNSGANVLTF | TGTGCCAGCAGCTTAGCGCACAACTCTGGGGCCAACGTCCTGACTTTC
- | TRBJ1-5 | - | TRBV4-1 | CASSRDFTGGNQPQHF | TGCGCCAGCAGCCGGGACTTTACAGGAGGGAATCAGCCCCAGCATTTT
TRBD1 | TRBJ1-2 | - | TRBV5-1 | CASSLEPWDRENGYTF | TGCGCCAGCAGCTTGGAGCCTTGGGACAGGGAGAATGGCTACACCTTC
TRBD2 | TRBJ2-1 | - | TRBV5-4 | CASSLEASGRTYNEQFF | TGTGCCAGCAGCTTGGAGGCTAGCGGGAGGACCTACAATGAGCAGTTCTTC
TRBD1 | TRBJ1-2 | - | TRBV5-1 | CASSWAEDRSGGGYTF | TGCGCCAGCAGCTGGGCGGAGGACAGGTCAGGCGGCGGCTACACCTTC
TRBD1 | TRBJ2-7 | once | TRBV19 | CASSARTGVNRPSYEQYF | TGTGCCAGTAGTGCCCGGACAGGGGTAAACCGGCCCTCCTACGAGCAGTACTTC
- | TRBJ2-1 | - | TRBV3-1/TRBV3-2 | CASSKGQGRPTYNEQFF | TGTGCCAGCAGCAAAGGGCAAGGGAGACCCACTTACAATGAGCAGTTCTTC
- | TRBJ2-2 | - | TRBV14 | CASSHKNTGELFF | TGTGCCAGCAGCCACAAGAACACCGGGGAGCTGTTTTTT
- | TRBJ1-2 | - | TRBV7-2 | CASTPRVWGYTF | TGTGCCAGCACCCCCAGGGTCTGGGGCTACACCTTC
TRBD2 | TRBJ2-1 | - | TRBV20-1 | CSASPASGNNEQFF | TGCAGTGCTAGTCCGGCTAGCGGAAACAATGAGCAGTTCTTC
- | TRBJ1-5 | - | TRBV19 | CASKLKGQPQHF | TGTGCCAGTAAACTGAAGGGCCAGCCCCAGCATTTT
TRBD2 | TRBJ2-5 | once | TRBV5-1 | CASSFSGGSQETQYF | TGCGCCAGCAGCTTTAGCGGGGGGAGCCAAGAGACCCAGTACTTC
TRBD1 | TRBJ2-2 | - | TRBV5-4 | CASGQGASTGELFF | TGTGCCAGCGGACAGGGGGCAAGTACCGGGGAGCTGTTTTTT
- | TRBJ2-2 | few | TRBV9 | CASSVGGDDTGELFF | TGTGCCAGCAGCGTAGGAGGGGACGACACCGGGGAGCTGTTTTTT
TRBD1 | TRBJ2-2 | many | TRBV3-1/TRBV3-2 | CASSPQGAGGELFF | TGTGCCAGCAGCCCTCAGGGGGCCGGCGGGGAGCTGTTTTTT
- | TRBJ2-1 | - | TRBV3-1/TRBV3-2 | CASSQDTGYNEQFF | TGTGCCAGCAGCCAAGATACAGGATACAATGAGCAGTTCTTC
TRBD1 | TRBJ2-7 | - | TRBV28 | CASRDRYEQYF | TGTGCCAGCAGGGACAGGTACGAGCAGTACTTC
- | TRBJ1-2 | - | TRBV27 | CASSGHRDRNYGYTF | TGTGCCAGCAGTGGTCACAGGGACCGTAACTATGGCTACACCTTC
TRBD1 | TRBJ2-2 | - | TRBV6-6 | CATDDRGRNTGELFF | TGTGCCACCGATGACAGGGGGCGTAACACCGGGGAGCTGTTTTTT
TRBD1 | TRBJ1-4 | - | TRBV5-1 | CASSEIQGNEKLFF | TGCGCCAGCAGCGAGATACAGGGGAATGAAAAACTGTTTTTT
- | TRBJ2-1 | - | TRBV7-2 | CASSSFPGLQFF | TGTGCCAGCAGCTCCTTCCCAGGATTACAGTTCTTC
- | TRBJ1-2 | once | TRBV13 | CASSLYPGRGYGYTF | TGTGCCAGCAGCCTGTATCCGGGACGGGGCTATGGCTACACCTTC
- | TRBJ2-5 | - | TRBV27 | CASSGSRRGPSQETQYF | TGTGCCAGCAGTGGATCAAGGCGGGGGCCGAGTCAAGAGACCCAGTACTTC
TRBD1 | TRBJ2-7 | few | TRBV29-1 | CSGRTGRYEQYF | TGCAGCGGGAGGACAGGGCGATACGAGCAGTACTTC
- | TRBJ1-1 | few | TRBV12-3/TRBV12-4 | CASSFVQNTEAFF | TGTGCCAGCAGTTTTGTTCAGAACACTGAAGCTTTCTTT
TRBD2 | TRBJ2-1 | - | TRBV5-1 | CASSLPVGGRYNEQFF | TGCGCCAGCAGCTTGCCCGTAGGCGGGAGATACAATGAGCAGTTCTTC